Included here is one T cell receptor (beta chain) sequence, with context. Its antigen is currently not known. The CDR3 carries no conserved terminal phenylalanine or tryptophan, so it likely arises from a read error. Flow cytometry had shown CD8+CD57+ cell expansion in the patients selected for sequencing. All patients had severe acquired aplastic anemia diagnosed by International Study of Aplastic Anemia and Agranulocytosis and Camitta criteria. At the time blood was sampled, none of the patients had received any therapy. In this study, sorted CD4+ and CD8+ T cells from the blood of healthy subjects and of severe aplastic anemia patients had their TCR repertoires deep-sequenced. Patients were enrolled under clinicaltrials.gov protocols 00001620, 01623167, 00001397, 00071045, 00081523 and 00961064 in the USA. Ficoll-Paque density gradient centrifugation was used to isolate peripheral blood mononuclear cells. CD4+ and CD8+ T cells were sorted by FACS or magnetic beads before DNA extraction.

Profiling of TCR beta VDJ combinations and CDR3 sequences used genomic DNA as the template. An Illumina HiSeq 2000 was used for TCR repertoire sequencing. Per the original workflow: TRBV/TRBJ rearrangement plots, CDR3 size and DJ length profiles, and Simpson's diversity index were used to assess repertoires. The most abundant DNA sequence in the deep sequencing data was taken as the immunodominant clone. CDR3 amino acid sequences were screened for sharing across subjects and were compared with published repertoires and the VDJdb database. Starting from the raw public reads, TCRdb applied fastp trimming at Q25, assembled clones with MiXCR and retained in-frame beta chains. All rows with the same CDR3 protein become a single entry with the most common DNA and genes. The V and J calls were not made by the authors but by TCRdb's processing. The sample table holds about 470,000 distinct CDR3 sequences, of which around 30% were seen once. Under 0.95% of the sample belongs to the ten largest clones.

This record comes from a study of CD8+CD57+ T cells in acquired aplastic anemia (dated by TCRdb to the late 2010s). Context from the whole study: Extracted DNA from sorted CD4+ and CD8+ cells averaged approximately 3.4 ug, ranging from roughly 0.17 to 27.4 ug. CD8+CD57+ expansion was defined as a frequency above the mean frequency observed in healthy subjects.

The CDR3 sequence runs 13 residues, both termini included. Kept here is only the CDR3 DNA, which spans 39 bases and is read in frame from base 1. Taken from the germline V gene, the CDR1 and CDR2 loops are SNHLY and FYNNEI. V is reduced by 4 bases and J by 3 bases, leaving a spacing of 6 bases between them. Findings and caveats that apply to the study as a whole: Twenty-nine CD8+ CDR3 sequences were shared between patients and controls but appeared highly expressed in patients and within their immunodominant clones. Between patients and healthy controls, no significant difference in CD8+ Simpson's diversity was found (P=0.060).

This clonotype was sampled from a human donor with aplastic anemia. The chain is made from TRBV2 and TRBJ2-2; TRBD2 is a possible D gene, resting on 5 matching bases. Sequencing used sorted CD4+, CD8+, or CD8+CD57+ T cells (not recorded which) from PBMCs. The nucleotide sequence is TGTGCCAGCAGTGGACTACACACCGGGGAGCTGTTTTCT. This sequence encodes CASSGLHTGELFS.